The sequence of this T cell receptor (beta chain) was determined in a study of blood T cell repertoires in COVID-19. Study in general: Italy, Spain and the United States were the sources of the convalescent and acute COVID-19 samples.

The CDR3 has 15 residues. The germline CDR1 and CDR2 sequences are SGHVS and FQNEAQ. The trim removed 2 bases at V and 7 bases at J, leaving 10 bases unmatched. Residents of about two dozen US areas, aged about 18 to 89 years, made up the participants. Here immunoSEQ multiplex PCR was the method, and the copy in TCRdb shows in-frame clones only, minus some. The table lists a few hundred thousand clones, around 83% of them singletons. The rearrangement joins TRBV7-8 to TRBJ1-2, with 7 bases aligning to TRBD1. Sequencing input: PBMCs or T cells enriched from blood (not recorded which). The clonotype comes from a man between 35 and 55 years old who had been exposed to COVID-19. CDR3: CASSLFDRAMGGYTF. CDR3 DNA: TGTGCCAGCAGCTTATTCGACAGGGCGATGGGTGGCTACACCTTC.